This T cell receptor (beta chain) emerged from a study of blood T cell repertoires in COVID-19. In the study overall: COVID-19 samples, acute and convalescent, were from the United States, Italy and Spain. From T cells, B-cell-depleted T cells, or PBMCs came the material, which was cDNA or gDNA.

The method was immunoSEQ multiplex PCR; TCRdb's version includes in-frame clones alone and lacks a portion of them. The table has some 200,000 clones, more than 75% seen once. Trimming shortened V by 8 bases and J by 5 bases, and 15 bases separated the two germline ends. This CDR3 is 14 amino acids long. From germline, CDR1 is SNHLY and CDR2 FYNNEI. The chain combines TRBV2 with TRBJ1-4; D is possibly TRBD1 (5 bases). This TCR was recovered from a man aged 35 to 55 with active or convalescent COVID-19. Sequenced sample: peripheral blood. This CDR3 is CASLKTEQNEKLFF. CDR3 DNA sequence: TGTGCCAGCTTAAAGACAGAACAAAATGAAAAACTGTTTTTT.